Below, 9 T cell receptor beta chains from the same sample are listed, as sequenced in a study of metastatic and nonmetastatic thyroid tumors (dated by TCRdb to 2018 to 2020). Library construction relied on PCR. The run used an Illumina HiSeq 4000. TCRdb trimmed public reads at Q25 via fastp, called clones via MiXCR and kept in-frame beta chains. The sample has about 50,000 clones on record, about 4.2% of them singletons. Jointly, the top ten make up roughly a tenth of the sample. No treatment had been received by any patient before thyroid surgery. Sequencing used blood. These receptors were collected from a female donor with papillary thyroid cancer or a benign thyroid nodule (not recorded which). Some clones in this sample may be carry-over from other donors' samples.

This clone was counted many times. The genes are TRBV19 and TRBJ2-1; D assignment may be TRBD1 or TRBD2 (7 bases each). Germline CDR1 and CDR2: LNHDA and SQIVND (reference sequence). The CDR3 is 16 amino acids. Trimming cost V 7 bases and J 4 bases, with 20 bases left between them. The CDR3 coding sequence is TGTGCCAGTAAAGAAGGGACTACGGGACAGTACAATGAGCAGTTCTTC. It is translated as CASKEGTTGQYNEQFF.

This clone has a count of ten or more. V and J are TRBV19 and TRBJ1-4; D unclear. Germline-derived CDR1 and CDR2 are LNHDA and SQIVND (reference sequence). This CDR3 region has 14 residues. The V end was cut by 1 base, the J end by 7 bases, with 10 bases between. CDR3 residues: CASSIAGVGEKLFF. In nucleotides, the CDR3 is TGTGCCAGTAGTATAGCGGGAGTCGGTGAAAAACTGTTTTTT.

The table lists this clone with a few counts. This chain links TRBV10-1 with TRBJ1-1; D not resolved. The CDR3 loop spans 13 amino acids. CDR1 WNHNN and CDR2 SYGVQD come from the germline V gene (reference sequence). Deletions cut 2 bases from V and 4 bases from J, with 8 bases between. In DNA form, the CDR3 reads TGCGCCAGCAGTGAGCGGTACTTCACTGAAGCTTTCTTT. It is translated as CASSERYFTEAFF.

The table lists this clone with many counts. This sequence joins TRBV20-1 and TRBJ1-2; 11 positions agree with TRBD1. The CDR3 is 19 amino acids. From germline, CDR1 is DFQATT and CDR2 SNEGSKA (reference sequence). The trim removed 0 bases at V and 1 base at J, leaving 13 bases unmatched. The CDR3 coding sequence is TGCAGTGCTAGAGATTGGAACCGGGACAGGGGGAGAAATAACTATGGCTACACCTTC. The encoded protein is CSARDWNRDRGRNNYGYTF.

The chain links TRBV28 to TRBJ1-3; D possibly corresponds to TRBD1 (5 bases). Germline values: CDR1 MDHEN, CDR2 SYDVKM. The V gene lost 5 bases and the J gene lost 0 bases, with 11 bases spanning the gap. The CDR3 consists of 15 residues. The CDR3 reads CASSQTGPSGNTIYF. CDR3 bases: TGTGCCAGCAGTCAGACGGGGCCCTCTGGAAACACCATATATTTT. Full variable domain (remainder filled in from reference TRBV28 and TRBJ1-3): DVKVTQSSRYLVKRTGEKVFLECVQDMDHENMFWYRQDPGLGLRLIYFSYDVKMKEKGDIPEGYSVSREKKERFSLILESASTNQTSMYLCASSQTGPSGNTIYFGEGSWLTVV.

This clone was seen many times. The chain employs TRBV6-4 and TRBJ1-1, with 7 bases lining up with TRBD1. The V segment lost 10 bases and the J segment 3 bases; nucleotides outside the gene matches: 11. The CDR3 contains 14 residues. Germline loops: CDR1 MRHNA, CDR2 SNTAGT. The CDR3 loop is CAKTTDRAYTEAFF. CDR3 sequence (DNA): TGTGCCAAAACTACCGACAGGGCGTACACTGAAGCTTTCTTT.

This clone was detected a few times. V is TRBV6-6 and J is TRBJ2-7; 7 bases match TRBD2. The CDR3 length is 15 residues. V lost 0 bases to trimming and J lost 3 bases; unmatched junction nucleotides: 5. Germline CDR1 and CDR2: MNHNY and SVGAGI (reference sequence). CDR3 sequence reads: CASSYSTGRNYEQYF. The CDR3 DNA is TGTGCCAGCAGTTACTCGACCGGGAGGAACTACGAGCAGTACTTC.

This clone has only a few counts. This rearrangement joins TRBV20-1 to TRBJ2-5; D may be TRBD2 (5 bases). The V gene lost 3 bases and the J gene lost 1 base, with 12 bases spanning the gap. This CDR3 has 14 residues. Germline V gene sequence: CDR1 DFQATT, CDR2 SNEGSKA (reference sequence). The CDR3: CSARESSPQETQYF. CDR3 bases: TGCAGTGCTAGGGAGTCTAGCCCCCAAGAGACCCAGTACTTC.

By sample fraction, this clone is medium-sized. In DNA, the CDR3 is TGTGCCAGCAGTTTTTACAGCTATAATTCACCCCTCCACTTT. It is translated as CASSFYSYNSPLHF. The gene calls are TRBV27 and TRBJ1-6; D remains ambiguous. V was cut by 3 bases and J by 3 bases, with 6 bases left in between. The germline V gene encodes CDR1 MNHEY and CDR2 SMNVEV (reference sequence). The CDR3 runs 14 residues.